This TCR beta chain appears in the sequencing data of a study of blood T cell repertoires in COVID-19. As for the study in general: Sites in the United States, Italy and Spain provided acute and convalescent COVID-19 samples.

V lost 2 bases to trimming and J lost 4 bases; unmatched junction nucleotides: 5. The CDR3 contains 14 residues. CDR1 is SGHDT and CDR2 is YYEEEE in the germline V gene. Sequencing was performed with immunoSEQ multiplex PCR; in TCRdb, only in-frame clones are kept and a portion is missing. The sample has 180,000 or so clones, 70% to 80% seen once; the top ten hold around an eighth. The source material was peripheral blood. J is TRBJ1-1 and V is TRBV5-6, with 7 bases that match TRBD1. This TCR derives from a man in his forties or fifties who had recovered from COVID-19. The chain's CDR3 is CASSFTQGTTEAFF. The CDR3 DNA reads TGTGCCAGCAGCTTTACACAGGGGACCACTGAAGCTTTCTTT. The full variable domain, completed using reference TRBV5-6 and TRBJ1-1, is DAGVTQSPTHLIKTRGQQVTLRCSPKSGHDTVSWYQQALGQGPQFIFQYYEEEERQRGNFPDRFSGHQFPNYSSELNVNALLLGDSALYLCASSFTQGTTEAFFGQGTRLTVV.